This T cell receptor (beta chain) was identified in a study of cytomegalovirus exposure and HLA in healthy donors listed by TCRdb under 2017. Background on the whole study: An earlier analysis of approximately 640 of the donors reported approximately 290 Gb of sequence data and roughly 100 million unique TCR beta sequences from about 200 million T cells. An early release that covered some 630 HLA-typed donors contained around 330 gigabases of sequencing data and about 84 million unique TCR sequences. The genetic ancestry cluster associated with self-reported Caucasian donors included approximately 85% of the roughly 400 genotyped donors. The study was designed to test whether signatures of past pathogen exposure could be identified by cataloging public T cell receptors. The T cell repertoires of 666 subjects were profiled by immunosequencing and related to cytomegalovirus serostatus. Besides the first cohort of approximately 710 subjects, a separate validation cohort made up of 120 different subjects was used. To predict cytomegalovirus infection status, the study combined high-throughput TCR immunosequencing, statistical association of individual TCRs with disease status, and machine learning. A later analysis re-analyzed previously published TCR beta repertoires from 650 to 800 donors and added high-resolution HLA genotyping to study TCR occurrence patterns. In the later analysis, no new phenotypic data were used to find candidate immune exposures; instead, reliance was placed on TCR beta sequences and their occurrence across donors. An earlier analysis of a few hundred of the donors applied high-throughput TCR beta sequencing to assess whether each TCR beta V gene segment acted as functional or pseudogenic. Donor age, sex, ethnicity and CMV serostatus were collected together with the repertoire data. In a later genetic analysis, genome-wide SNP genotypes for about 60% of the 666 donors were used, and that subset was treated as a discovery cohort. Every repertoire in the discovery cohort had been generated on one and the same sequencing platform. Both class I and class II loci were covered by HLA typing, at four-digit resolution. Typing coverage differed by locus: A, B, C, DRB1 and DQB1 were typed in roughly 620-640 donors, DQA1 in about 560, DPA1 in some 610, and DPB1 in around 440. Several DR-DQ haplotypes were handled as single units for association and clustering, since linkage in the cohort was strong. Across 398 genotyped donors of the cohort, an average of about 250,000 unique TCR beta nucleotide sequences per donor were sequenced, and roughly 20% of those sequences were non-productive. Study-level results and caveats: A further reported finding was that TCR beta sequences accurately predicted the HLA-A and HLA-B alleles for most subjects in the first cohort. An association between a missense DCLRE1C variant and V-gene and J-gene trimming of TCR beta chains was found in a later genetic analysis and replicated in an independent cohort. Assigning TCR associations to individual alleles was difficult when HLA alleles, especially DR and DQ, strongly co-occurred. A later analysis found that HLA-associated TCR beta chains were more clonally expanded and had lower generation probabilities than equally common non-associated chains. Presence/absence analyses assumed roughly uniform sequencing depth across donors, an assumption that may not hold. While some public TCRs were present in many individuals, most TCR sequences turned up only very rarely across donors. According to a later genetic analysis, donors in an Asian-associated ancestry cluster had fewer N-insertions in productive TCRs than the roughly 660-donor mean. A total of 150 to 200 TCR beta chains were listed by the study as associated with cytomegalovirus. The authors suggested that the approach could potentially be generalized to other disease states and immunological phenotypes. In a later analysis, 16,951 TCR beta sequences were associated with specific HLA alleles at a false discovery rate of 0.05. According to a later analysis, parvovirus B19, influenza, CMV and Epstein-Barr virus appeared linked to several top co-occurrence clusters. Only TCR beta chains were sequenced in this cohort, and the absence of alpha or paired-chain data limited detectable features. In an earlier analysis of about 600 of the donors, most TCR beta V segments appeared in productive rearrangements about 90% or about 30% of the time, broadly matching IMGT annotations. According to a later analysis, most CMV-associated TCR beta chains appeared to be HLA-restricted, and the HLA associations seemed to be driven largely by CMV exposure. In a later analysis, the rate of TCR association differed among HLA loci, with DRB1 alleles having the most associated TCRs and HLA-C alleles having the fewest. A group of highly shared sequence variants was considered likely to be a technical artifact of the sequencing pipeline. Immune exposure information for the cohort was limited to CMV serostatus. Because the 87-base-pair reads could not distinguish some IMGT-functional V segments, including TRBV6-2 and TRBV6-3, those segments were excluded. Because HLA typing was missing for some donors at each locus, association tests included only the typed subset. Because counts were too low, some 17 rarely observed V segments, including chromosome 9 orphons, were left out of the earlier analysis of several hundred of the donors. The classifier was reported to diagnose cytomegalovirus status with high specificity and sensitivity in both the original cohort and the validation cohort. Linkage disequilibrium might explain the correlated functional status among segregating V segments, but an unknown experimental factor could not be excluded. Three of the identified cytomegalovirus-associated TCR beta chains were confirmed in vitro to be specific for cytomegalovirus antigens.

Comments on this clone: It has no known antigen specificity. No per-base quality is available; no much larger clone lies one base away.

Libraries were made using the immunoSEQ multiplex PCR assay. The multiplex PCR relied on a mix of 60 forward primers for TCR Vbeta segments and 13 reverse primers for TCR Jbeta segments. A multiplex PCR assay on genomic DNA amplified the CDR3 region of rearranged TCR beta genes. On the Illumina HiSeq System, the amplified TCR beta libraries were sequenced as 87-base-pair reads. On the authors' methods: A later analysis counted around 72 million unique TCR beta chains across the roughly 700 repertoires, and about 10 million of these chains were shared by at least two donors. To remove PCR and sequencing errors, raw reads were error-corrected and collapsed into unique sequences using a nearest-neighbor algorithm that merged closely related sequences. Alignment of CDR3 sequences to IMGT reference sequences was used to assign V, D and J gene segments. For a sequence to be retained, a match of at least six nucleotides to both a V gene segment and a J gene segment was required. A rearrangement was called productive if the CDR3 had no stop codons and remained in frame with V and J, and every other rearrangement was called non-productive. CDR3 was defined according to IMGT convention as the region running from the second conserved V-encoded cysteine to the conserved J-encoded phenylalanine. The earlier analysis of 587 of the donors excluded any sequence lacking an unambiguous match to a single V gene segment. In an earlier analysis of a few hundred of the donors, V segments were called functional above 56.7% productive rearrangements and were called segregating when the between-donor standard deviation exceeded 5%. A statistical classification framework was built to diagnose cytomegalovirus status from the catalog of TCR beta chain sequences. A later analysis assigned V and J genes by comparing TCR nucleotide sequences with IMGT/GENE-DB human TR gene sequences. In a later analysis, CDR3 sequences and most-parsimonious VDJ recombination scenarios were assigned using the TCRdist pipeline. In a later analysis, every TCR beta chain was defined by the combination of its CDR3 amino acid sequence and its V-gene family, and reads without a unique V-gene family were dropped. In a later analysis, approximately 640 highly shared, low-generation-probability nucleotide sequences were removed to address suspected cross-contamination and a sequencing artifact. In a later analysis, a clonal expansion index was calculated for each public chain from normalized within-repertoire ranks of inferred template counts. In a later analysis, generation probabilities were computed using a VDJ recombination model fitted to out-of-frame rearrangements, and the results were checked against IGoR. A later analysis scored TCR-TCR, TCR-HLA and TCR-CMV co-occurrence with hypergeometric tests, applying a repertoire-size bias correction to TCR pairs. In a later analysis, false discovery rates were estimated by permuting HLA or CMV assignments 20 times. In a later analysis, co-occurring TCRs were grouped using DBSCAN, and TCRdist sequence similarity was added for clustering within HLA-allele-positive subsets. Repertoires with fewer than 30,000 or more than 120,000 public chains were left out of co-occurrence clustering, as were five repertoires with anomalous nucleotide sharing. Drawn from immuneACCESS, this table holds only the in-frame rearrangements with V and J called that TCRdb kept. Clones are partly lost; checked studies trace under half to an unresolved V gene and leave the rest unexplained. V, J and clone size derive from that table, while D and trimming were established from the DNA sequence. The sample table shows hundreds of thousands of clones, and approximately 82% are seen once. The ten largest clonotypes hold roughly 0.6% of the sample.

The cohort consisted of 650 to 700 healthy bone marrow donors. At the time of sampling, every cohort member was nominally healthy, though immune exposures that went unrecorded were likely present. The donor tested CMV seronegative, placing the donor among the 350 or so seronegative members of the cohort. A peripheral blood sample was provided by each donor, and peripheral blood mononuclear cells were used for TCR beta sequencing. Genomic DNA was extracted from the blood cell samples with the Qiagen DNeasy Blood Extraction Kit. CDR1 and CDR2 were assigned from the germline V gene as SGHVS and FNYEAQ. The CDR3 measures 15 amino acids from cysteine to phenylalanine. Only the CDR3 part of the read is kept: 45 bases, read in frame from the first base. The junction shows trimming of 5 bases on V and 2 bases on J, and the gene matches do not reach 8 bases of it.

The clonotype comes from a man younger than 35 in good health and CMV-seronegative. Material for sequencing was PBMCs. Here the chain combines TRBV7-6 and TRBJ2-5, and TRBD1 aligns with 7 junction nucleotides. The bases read TGTGCCAGCAGCACGCAACAGGGGCCGCAAGAGACCCAGTACTTC. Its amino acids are CASSTQQGPQETQYF.